This T cell receptor beta chain originates from a study of long-term antiretroviral therapy in people with HIV. J was trimmed by 0 bases and V by 3 bases; bases with no gene match: 2. The CDR3 extends over 14 amino acids. Per germline, CDR1 SGHRS and CDR2 YFSETQ. Details on this clone: Its antigen is not identified.

Survey level was the resolution at which the v3.0 immunoSEQ assay ran. Profiled with immunoSEQ multiplex PCR; TCRdb holds only in-frame clones, not every one. In the table there are approximately 23,000 clones, approximately 86% of which are singletons. Points from the study as a whole: Older ART regimens may have been in use when blood was drawn between the mid-2000s and the late 2010s. Among HIV repertoires, CDR3 length ranges were narrower than those of controls. Transplant donor controls retained higher diversity, though diversity increased after ART.

This chain uses TRBV5-1 with TRBJ2-7; 8 bases match TRBD1. Sequencing was performed on unsorted PBMCs, taken 2.7 years after starting antiretroviral therapy. The TCR originated in a man between 35 and 55 years old with HIV. CDR3 sequence (DNA): TGCGCCAGCAGCTCCGGGACAGGCTCCTACGAGCAGTACTTC. Amino acids: CASSSGTGSYEQYF.